These 5 T cell receptor beta chains originate from one sample sequenced in a study of blood T cell repertoires in COVID-19 (dated by TCRdb to about 2020). The library came from the immunoSEQ multiplex PCR assay. TCRdb took over this immuneACCESS table, retaining in-frame rearrangements with V and J assigned. Such tables are incomplete; in checked studies, under half of the missing clones stem from an unresolved V gene, and the remainder is unexplained. This sample has 150,000 or so clones in its table, and approximately 86% of those were observed once. Around 0.5% of the sample is held by the ten biggest clonotypes. Sequencing used peripheral blood. The receptors here all came from a man aged 60 to 69 with COVID-19, enrolled during active disease.

V gene TRBV25-1 combines with J gene TRBJ2-7, with a tentative D call TRBD1 (5 bases). The CDR3 is made up of 14 amino acids. V was cut by 2 bases and J by 1 base, with 9 bases left in between. Germline V lookup: CDR1 MGHDK, CDR2 SYGVNS. This CDR3 reads CASSEQGWSYEQYF. The CDR3 DNA is TGTGCCAGCAGTGAACAGGGCTGGTCCTACGAGCAGTACTTC.

This clone turned up a few times. The V and J genes are TRBV4-3 and TRBJ2-1, with a tentative D call TRBD2 (5 bases). Trimming left V 0 bases short and J 8 bases short, with 20 bases between. Germline CDR1 reads LGHNA; CDR2 reads YSLEER. This CDR3 is 17 amino acids long. The DNA of the CDR3 is TGCGCCAGCAGCCAAGAATTGAGCGGACGTTTCCCCCATGAGCAGTTCTTC. It specifies CASSQELSGRFPHEQFF.

The chain is built from TRBV6-2 or TRBV6-3 and TRBJ2-7; 10 bases are shared with TRBD2. The germline V gene has CDR1 MNHEY and CDR2 SVGEGT. The CDR3 has 20 amino acids. The J segment lost 3 bases and the V segment lost 2 bases, leaving 19 bases of the junction unmatched. In DNA, the CDR3 is TGTGCCAGCAGTTACAGGATAGACAGACGATCGACTAGCGGGTTCTACGAGCAGTACTTC. Protein product: CASSYRIDRRSTSGFYEQYF.

V is TRBV5-8 and J is TRBJ1-5; D may be TRBD1 (6 bases). This CDR3 is 14 amino acids long. V lost 3 bases and J lost 10, with 17 bases in between. CDR1 and CDR2 (germline): SGHTS, YDEGEE. CDR3 region: CASSWDTPNSPQHF. CDR3 bases: TGTGCCAGCAGCTGGGACACCCCCAACAGCCCCCAGCATTTT. The whole variable domain, filled in from reference TRBV5-8 and TRBJ1-5, reads EAGVTQSPTHLIKTRGQQATLRCSPISGHTSVYWYQQALGLGLQFLLWYDEGEERNRGNFPPRFSGRQFPNYSSELNVNALELEDSALYLCASSWDTPNSPQHFGDGTRLSIL.

This clone has just one count. This chain joins TRBV18 and TRBJ1-2, with D tentatively TRBD1 (6 bases). V was shortened by 2 bases and J by 8 bases, with 12 bases between the two germline ends. Per the germline V gene, CDR1 is KGHSH and CDR2 is LQKENI. The CDR3 has 13 residues. The CDR3 protein is CASSPGPGDGYTF. CDR3 in DNA: TGTGCCAGCTCACCAGGTCCAGGGGACGGCTACACCTTC.